This is a list of T cell receptor beta chains from one sample in a study of blood T cell repertoires in COVID-19. The method was immunoSEQ multiplex PCR; TCRdb's version includes in-frame clones alone and lacks a portion of them. The sample holds roughly 200,000 clones, 75% to 90% seen once. The sequencing sample was made of PBMCs or T cells enriched from blood (not recorded which). All receptors derive from a woman in her thirties who had been exposed to COVID-19. The CDR3 runs from the conserved cysteine through the conserved F or W. A D gene is named only where the DNA matches it firmly. The size entry is marked missing in some rows and otherwise reads once, few, many or a size class.

D gene	V gene	clone size	J gene	CDR3 protein	CDR3 DNA
.	TRBV4-1	.	TRBJ1-1	CASSQGGGRADTEAFF	TGCGCCAGCAGCCAAGGGGGGGGCAGGGCGGACACTGAAGCTTTCTTT
TRBD1	TRBV19	.	TRBJ1-4	CASSTGQGSGKLFF	TGTGCCAGTAGTACGGGACAGGGTTCCGGAAAACTGTTTTTT
.	TRBV27	once	TRBJ1-2	CASSLLAGSWYGYTF	TGTGCCAGCAGTTTATTGGCAGGGTCGTGGTATGGCTACACCTTC
TRBD1	TRBV28	.	TRBJ1-5	CASRTGQRLQGNQPQHF	TGTGCCAGCAGAACGGGACAGAGGTTACAGGGCAATCAGCCCCAGCATTTT
.	TRBV13	once	TRBJ1-3	CASRPSSGNTIYF	TGTGCCAGCAGACCGAGCTCTGGAAACACCATATATTTT
.	TRBV6-5	few	TRBJ1-1	CASSRRGGFTEAFF	TGTGCCAGCAGTAGAAGGGGCGGATTCACTGAAGCTTTCTTT
.	TRBV21-1	.	TRBJ1-1	CASSNRVGGTEAFF	TGTGCCAGCAGCAACAGGGTAGGGGGCACTGAAGCTTTCTTT
TRBD2	TRBV27	few	TRBJ2-2	CASSLRAGGPSGELFF	TGTGCCAGCAGTCTCAGAGCGGGGGGGCCATCCGGGGAGCTGTTTTTT
.	TRBV24-1	.	TRBJ1-1	CATSATGNSVAFF	TGTGCCACCAGTGCAACAGGGAATTCGGTGGCTTTCTTT
.	TRBV21-1	.	TRBJ1-6	CASSKGEGSPLHF	TGTGCCAGCAGCAAAGGGGAGGGTTCACCCCTCCACTTT
TRBD2	TRBV9	.	TRBJ2-3	CASRGGGTDTQYF	TGTGCCAGCAGGGGAGGGGGCACAGATACGCAGTATTTT
.	TRBV21-1	.	TRBJ1-3	CASSKAGQGASGNTIYF	TGTGCCAGCAGCAAAGCCGGACAGGGGGCCTCTGGAAACACCATATATTTT
TRBD1	TRBV29-1	.	TRBJ1-2	CSVDTGDSGYTF	TGCAGCGTTGACACAGGGGATTCTGGCTACACCTTC
.	TRBV5-4	.	TRBJ2-7	CASSFRGEQYF	TGTGCCAGCAGCTTCCGGGGCGAGCAGTACTTC
.	TRBV12-3/TRBV12-4	.	TRBJ2-5	CASSTGTSETQYF	TGTGCCAGCAGTACCGGGACTTCAGAGACCCAGTACTTC
TRBD2	TRBV4-1	.	TRBJ2-7	CASSQAGGEQYF	TGCGCCAGCAGCCAAGCCGGGGGGGAGCAGTACTTC
.	TRBV6-5	.	TRBJ2-7	CASVGGYEQYF	TGTGCCAGCGTCGGAGGTTACGAGCAGTACTTC
.	TRBV14	once	TRBJ1-2	CASSHLGARYGYTF	TGTGCCAGCAGCCATTTGGGGGCTCGGTATGGCTACACCTTC
TRBD1	TRBV18	.	TRBJ2-1	CASSRPDRGTNEQFF	TGTGCCAGCTCAAGACCGGACAGGGGAACCAATGAGCAGTTCTTC
TRBD2	TRBV11-2	.	TRBJ2-2	CASSDLAGPIQFGELFF	TGTGCCAGCAGCGACCTAGCGGGGCCTATCCAGTTCGGGGAGCTGTTTTTT
.	TRBV6-5	few	TRBJ1-6	CASSLRSEASPLHF	TGTGCCAGCAGCCTCCGGTCGGAGGCGTCACCCCTCCACTTT
TRBD2	TRBV27	.	TRBJ2-1	CASSVSAATSGDNEQFF	TGTGCCAGCAGTGTATCGGCGGCGACTAGCGGGGACAATGAGCAGTTCTTC
.	TRBV11-2	.	TRBJ2-1	CASTSPGQGNNEQFF	TGTGCCAGCACCAGTCCAGGGCAGGGGAACAATGAGCAGTTCTTC
.	TRBV5-1	.	TRBJ1-1	CASSIDGQPNTEAFF	TGCGCCAGCAGCATAGACGGACAGCCGAACACTGAAGCTTTCTTT
.	TRBV5-6	.	TRBJ2-7	CASSFGSGEQYF	TGTGCCAGCAGCTTTGGGTCGGGTGAGCAGTACTTC
TRBD1	TRBV18	.	TRBJ2-6	CASSGTVGSGANVLTF	TGTGCCAGCTCAGGGACAGTGGGATCTGGGGCCAACGTCCTGACTTTC
.	TRBV11-3	.	TRBJ1-1	CASSLGPGVTEAFF	TGTGCCAGCAGCTTAGGCCCCGGAGTCACTGAAGCTTTCTTT
TRBD1	TRBV18	few	TRBJ2-7	CASSQGQVYEQYF	TGTGCCAGCTCACAGGGACAGGTCTACGAGCAGTACTTC
TRBD1	TRBV3-1/TRBV3-2	.	TRBJ1-3	CASSQDPQGAYTIYF	TGTGCCAGCAGCCAAGATCCCCAGGGGGCTTACACCATATATTTT
.	TRBV2	few	TRBJ1-5	CASSREVNQPQHF	TGTGCCAGCAGTCGGGAGGTCAATCAGCCCCAGCATTTT
.	TRBV6-5	.	TRBJ2-1	CASPSGAYNEQFF	TGTGCCAGCCCAAGTGGGGCATACAATGAGCAGTTCTTC
TRBD2	TRBV5-6	.	TRBJ2-2	CASSLELAGRTGELFF	TGTGCCAGCAGCTTAGAACTAGCGGGGCGGACCGGGGAGCTGTTTTTT
TRBD1	TRBV7-8	few	TRBJ1-2	CASSSGQGPSSGYTF	TGTGCCAGCAGCTCCGGACAGGGCCCATCCAGCGGCTACACCTTC
TRBD1	TRBV6-4	.	TRBJ2-1	CASSEGGQGPYNEQFF	TGTGCCAGCAGTGAGGGGGGACAGGGACCCTACAATGAGCAGTTCTTC
.	TRBV7-5	.	TRBJ1-2	CARSDTGGFGYGYTF	TGTGCCAGAAGCGACACCGGAGGGTTTGGCTATGGCTACACCTTC
.	TRBV5-1	.	TRBJ2-3	CASSLGKTGWSTDTQYF	TGCGCCAGCAGCTTGGGAAAAACAGGGTGGAGCACAGATACGCAGTATTTT
TRBD2	TRBV4-2	.	TRBJ2-7	CASTAGTSGGSYEQYF	TGTGCCAGCACCGCCGGGACTAGCGGGGGCTCCTACGAGCAGTACTTC
TRBD1	TRBV30	.	TRBJ2-2	CAWSGGQGTGELFF	TGTGCCTGGAGTGGGGGACAGGGGACCGGGGAGCTGTTTTTT
TRBD1	TRBV11-2	.	TRBJ2-4	CASSSATGPLAKNIQYF	TGTGCCAGCAGTTCCGCGACAGGGCCACTAGCCAAAAACATTCAGTACTTC
.	TRBV5-4	few	TRBJ1-2	CASSFEGGGYTF	TGTGCCAGCAGCTTCGAGGGAGGCGGCTACACCTTC
.	TRBV19	.	TRBJ1-2	CASSRNPGPNYGYTF	TGTGCCAGTAGTCGAAACCCTGGCCCTAACTATGGCTACACCTTC
.	TRBV19	.	TRBJ2-2	CASLQGYAGELFF	TGTGCCAGTCTCCAGGGCTATGCCGGGGAGCTGTTTTTT
.	TRBV20-1	.	TRBJ1-3	CSARAGNTIYF	TGCAGTGCCAGGGCTGGAAACACCATATATTTT
.	TRBV27	.	TRBJ1-5	CASPRATGLQPQHF	TGTGCCAGCCCCCGCGCGACAGGTCTTCAGCCCCAGCATTTT
.	TRBV5-8	.	TRBJ1-2	CASSPGIGYTF	TGTGCCAGCAGCCCAGGGATTGGCTACACCTTC
TRBD1	TRBV29-1	.	TRBJ1-1	CSVEVQGENTEAFF	TGCAGCGTTGAAGTGCAGGGGGAGAACACTGAAGCTTTCTTT
.	TRBV12-5	.	TRBJ2-7	CASATPYEQYF	TGTGCTAGTGCCACTCCCTACGAGCAGTACTTC